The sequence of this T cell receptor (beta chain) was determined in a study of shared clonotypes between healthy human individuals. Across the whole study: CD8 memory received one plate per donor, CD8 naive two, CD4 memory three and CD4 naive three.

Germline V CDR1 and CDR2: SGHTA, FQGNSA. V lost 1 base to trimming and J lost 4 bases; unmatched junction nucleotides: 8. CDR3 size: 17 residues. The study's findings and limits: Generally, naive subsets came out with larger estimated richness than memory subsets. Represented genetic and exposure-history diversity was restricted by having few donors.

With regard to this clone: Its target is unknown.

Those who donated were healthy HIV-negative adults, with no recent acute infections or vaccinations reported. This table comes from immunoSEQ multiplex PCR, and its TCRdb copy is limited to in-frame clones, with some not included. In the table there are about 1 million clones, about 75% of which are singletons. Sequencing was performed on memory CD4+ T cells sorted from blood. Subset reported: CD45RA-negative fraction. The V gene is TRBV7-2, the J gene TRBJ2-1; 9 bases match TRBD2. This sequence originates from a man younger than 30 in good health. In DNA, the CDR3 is TGTGCCAGCAGCTTAGGGTTCGCGGGAGGGCTATACAATGAGCAGTTCTTC. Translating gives CASSLGFAGGLYNEQFF.